Each of the 13 T cell receptor beta chains below was sequenced from the same sample in a study of T cell responses to AZD1222 COVID-19 vaccine. Sequenced by immunoSEQ multiplex PCR; TCRdb stores in-frame clones only, minus some. The sample gives around 200,000 clones, roughly 88% of which show up once; nearly 1% is in the top ten. The sample was peripheral blood, taken on day 0 of AZD1222 vaccination. These receptors were obtained from an adult in good health.

In DNA form, the CDR3 reads TGTGCCAGCAGGGCATACAGGGGGCGATTATCCTACGAGCAGTACTTC. Protein: CASRAYRGRLSYEQYF. The rearrangement links TRBV28 to TRBJ2-7; TRBD1 aligns across 9 bases. This CDR3 comprises 16 residues. Trimming removed 6 bases from V and 1 base from J; junction bases left unmatched: 10. Germline assignment: CDR1 MDHEN and CDR2 SYDVKM.

The chain has TRBV2 and TRBJ2-5; no reliable D call. Germline values: CDR1 SNHLY, CDR2 FYNNEI. CDR3 length: 13 residues. Trimming cost V 11 bases and J 1 base, with 14 bases left between them. The CDR3 loop is CAQRRRAQETQYF. The CDR3 coding sequence is TGTGCCCAACGTCGGCGAGCCCAAGAGACCCAGTACTTC.

The chain employs TRBV5-8 and TRBJ1-5; perhaps TRBD1 as D (5 bases). CDR1 is SGHTS and CDR2 is YDEGEE in the germline V gene. The CDR3 spans 15 residues. V lost 0 bases and J 0 bases, leaving 7 bases between the germline ends. Written as DNA, the CDR3 is TGTGCCAGCAGCTTGGGGGACGCTAGCAATCAGCCCCAGCATTTT. It is translated as CASSLGDASNQPQHF.

The chain uses TRBV4-2 and TRBJ2-2; 11 positions agree with TRBD2. Germline V CDR1 and CDR2: LGHNA, YNFKEQ. This CDR3 is 18 amino acids long. V lost 1 base to trimming and J lost 3 bases; unmatched junction nucleotides: 7. The CDR3 is CASSQGDEGLADTGELFF. Written as DNA, the CDR3 is TGTGCCAGCAGCCAAGGGGACGAGGGACTAGCGGACACCGGGGAGCTGTTTTTT.

The chain carries TRBV5-6 and TRBJ2-7, with TRBD1 as a possible D gene (5 bases). Trimming left V 4 bases short and J 6 bases short, with 20 bases between. The CDR3 extends over 15 amino acids. In germline, CDR1 is SGHDT, CDR2 YYEEEE. Here the CDR3 reads CASSPLGRDLFEQYF. CDR3 bases: TGTGCCAGCAGCCCTCTGGGCAGGGATCTATTCGAGCAGTACTTC.

Only a few counts were recorded for this clone. The chain employs TRBV4-3 and TRBJ1-5; D is ambiguous. The ends were cut back, 2 bases at V and 1 base at J, with 9 bases in the middle. The CDR3 length is 15 residues. Germline V gives CDR1 LGHNA, CDR2 YSLEER. The CDR3: CASSQSVGSNQPQHF. The CDR3 DNA reads TGCGCCAGCAGCCAAAGTGTAGGGAGCAATCAGCCCCAGCATTTT.

The chain joins TRBV27 to TRBJ1-5; no definite D call. The CDR3 is made up of 13 amino acids. Germline lookup yields CDR1 MNHEY and CDR2 SMNVEV (reference sequence). Trimming removed 3 bases at V and 6 bases at J, with 9 bases between. The CDR3 nucleotides are TGTGCCAGCAGTTTCAAGCTCGGTCAGCCCCAGCATTTT. Its protein product is CASSFKLGQPQHF.

V is TRBV21-1 and J is TRBJ1-5. TRBV21-1 is a documented pseudogene. CDR3 size: 17 residues. DNA for the CDR3: TGTGCCAGCGCGAGGGGAACTCCGCAGCATAGCAATCAGCCCCAGCATTTT. It encodes CASARGTPQHSNQPQHF.

This clone occurred once. The chain is built from TRBV4-3 and TRBJ2-2, with D unclear. The CDR3 runs to 16 residues. Germline V gene sequence: CDR1 LGHNA, CDR2 YSLEER. Trimming removed 1 base at V and 1 base at J, with 10 bases between. CDR3 sequence reads: CASSQGAPGNTGELFF. In nucleotides, the CDR3 is TGCGCCAGCAGCCAAGGGGCGCCAGGGAACACCGGGGAGCTGTTTTTT.

About this clone: Germline is not matched at one junction end, which may reflect a read error. The chain links TRBV7-7 to TRBJ2-7; 7 nucleotides agree with TRBD1. The CDR3 length is 14 residues. The germline V gene encodes CDR1 SSHAT and CDR2 FNYEAQ (reference sequence). The CDR3 sequence: CASSVLGQTYEQYF. The CDR3 DNA reads TGTGCTAGCAGCGTCCTGGGACAGACCTACGAGCAGTACTTC. The whole variable domain, remainder taken from reference TRBV7-7 and TRBJ2-7, is GAGVSQSPRYKVTKRGQDVTLRCDPISSHATLYWYQQALGQGPEFLTYFNYEAQPDKSGLPSDRFSAERPEGSISTLTIQRTEQRDSAMYRCASSVLGQTYEQYFGPGTRLTVT.

As for this clone: Other DNA sequences of this sample code for an identical CDR3. The rearrangement joins TRBV6-5 to TRBJ2-7; D call uncertain. CDR3 length: 11 amino acids. V lost 2 bases to trimming and J lost 5 bases, with 4 bases between them. The germline CDR1 and CDR2 sequences are MNHEY and SVGAGI. Written as DNA, the CDR3 is TGTGCCAGCAGTTACGGTGACGAGCAGTACTTC. Translating gives CASSYGDEQYF.

The V call is TRBV19, the J call TRBJ2-5; 7 nucleotides align to TRBD1. The ends lost 3 bases at V and 2 bases at J; junction bases unmatched: 9. Germline V gene lookup returns CDR1 LNHDA and CDR2 SQIVND (reference sequence). The CDR3 spans 16 residues. The CDR3 reads CASSISGRGQQETQYF. The CDR3 bases are TGTGCCAGTAGTATTTCCGGAAGGGGACAGCAAGAGACCCAGTACTTC.

The chain joins TRBV7-8 to TRBJ2-1; perhaps TRBD1 as D (5 bases). Germline V gives CDR1 SGHVS, CDR2 FQNEAQ. CDR3 size: 16 residues. The V end lost 1 base, the J end lost 0 bases, and 10 bases lay between the germline ends. This CDR3 reads CASSLGRGTSYNEQFF. The CDR3 bases are TGTGCCAGCAGCTTAGGTAGGGGAACCTCCTACAATGAGCAGTTCTTC.